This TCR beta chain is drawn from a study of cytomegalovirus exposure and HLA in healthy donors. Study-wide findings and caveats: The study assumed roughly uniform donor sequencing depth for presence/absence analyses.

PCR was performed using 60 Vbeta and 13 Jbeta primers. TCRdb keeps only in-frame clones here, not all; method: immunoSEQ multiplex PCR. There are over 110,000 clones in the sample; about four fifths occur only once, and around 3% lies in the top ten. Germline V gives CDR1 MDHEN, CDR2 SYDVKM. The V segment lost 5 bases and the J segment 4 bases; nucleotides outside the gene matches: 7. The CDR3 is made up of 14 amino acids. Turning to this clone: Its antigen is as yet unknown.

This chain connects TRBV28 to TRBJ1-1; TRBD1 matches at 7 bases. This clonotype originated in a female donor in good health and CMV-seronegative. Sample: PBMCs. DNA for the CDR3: TGTGCCAGCAGTACAGGGGCGGATGGCACTGAAGCTTTCTTT. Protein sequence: CASSTGADGTEAFF.